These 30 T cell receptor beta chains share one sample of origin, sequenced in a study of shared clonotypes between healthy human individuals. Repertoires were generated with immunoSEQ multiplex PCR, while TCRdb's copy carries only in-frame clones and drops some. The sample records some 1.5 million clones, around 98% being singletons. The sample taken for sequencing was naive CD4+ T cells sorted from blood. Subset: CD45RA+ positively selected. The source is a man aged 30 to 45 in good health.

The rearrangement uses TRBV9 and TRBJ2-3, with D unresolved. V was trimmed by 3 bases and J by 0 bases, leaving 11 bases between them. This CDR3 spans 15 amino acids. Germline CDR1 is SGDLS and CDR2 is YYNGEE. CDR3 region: CASSALSSSTDTQYF. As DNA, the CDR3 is TGTGCCAGCAGCGCCTTGAGTTCTAGCACAGATACGCAGTATTTT.

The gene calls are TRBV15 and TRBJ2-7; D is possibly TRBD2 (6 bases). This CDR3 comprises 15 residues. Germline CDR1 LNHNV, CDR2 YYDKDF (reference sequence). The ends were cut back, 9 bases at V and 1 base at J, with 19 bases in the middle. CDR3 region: CATGSGEVRSYEQYF. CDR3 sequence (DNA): TGTGCCACGGGATCGGGAGAGGTTCGGTCCTACGAGCAGTACTTC.

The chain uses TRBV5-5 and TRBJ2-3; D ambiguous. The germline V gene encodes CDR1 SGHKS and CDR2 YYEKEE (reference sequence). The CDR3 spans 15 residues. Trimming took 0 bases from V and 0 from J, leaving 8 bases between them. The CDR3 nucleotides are TGTGCCAGCAGCTTGGGGCAGTCTAGCACAGATACGCAGTATTTT. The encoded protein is CASSLGQSSTDTQYF.

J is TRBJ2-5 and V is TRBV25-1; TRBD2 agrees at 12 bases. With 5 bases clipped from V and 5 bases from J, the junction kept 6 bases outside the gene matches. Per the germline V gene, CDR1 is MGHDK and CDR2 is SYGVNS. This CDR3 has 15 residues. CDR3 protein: CASSLLAGGWETQYF. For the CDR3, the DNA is TGTGCCAGCAGTTTACTAGCGGGAGGATGGGAGACCCAGTACTTC.

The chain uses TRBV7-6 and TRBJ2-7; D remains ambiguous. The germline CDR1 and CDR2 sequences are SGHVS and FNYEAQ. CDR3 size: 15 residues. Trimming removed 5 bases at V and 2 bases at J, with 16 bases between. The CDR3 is CASSPLVPATYEQYF. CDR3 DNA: TGTGCCAGCAGCCCCCTCGTGCCGGCGACCTACGAGCAGTACTTC.

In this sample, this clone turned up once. The DNA of the CDR3 is TGTGCCAGCAGCAAAGGGGGGACAGCCGCCGACAGTGAAGCTTTCTTT. Encoded protein: CASSKGGTAADSEAFF. This chain connects TRBV21-1 to TRBJ1-1; the table names TRBD1, a call not compared with the DNA. TRBV21-1 is an annotated pseudogene. This CDR3 has 16 residues.

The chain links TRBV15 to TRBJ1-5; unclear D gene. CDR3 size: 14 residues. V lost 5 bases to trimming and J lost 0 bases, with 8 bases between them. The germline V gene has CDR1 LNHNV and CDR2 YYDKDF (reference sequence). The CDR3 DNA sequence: TGTGCCACCAGCCGGACCGCTAGCAATCAGCCCCAGCATTTT. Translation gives CATSRTASNQPQHF.

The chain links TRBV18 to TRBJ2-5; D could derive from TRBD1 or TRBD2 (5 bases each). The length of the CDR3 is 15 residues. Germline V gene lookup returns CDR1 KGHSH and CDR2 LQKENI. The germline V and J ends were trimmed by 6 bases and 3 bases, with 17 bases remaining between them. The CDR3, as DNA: TGTGCCAGCTCGTCACTGGGACGGCCCAAAGAGACCCAGTACTTC. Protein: CASSSLGRPKETQYF.

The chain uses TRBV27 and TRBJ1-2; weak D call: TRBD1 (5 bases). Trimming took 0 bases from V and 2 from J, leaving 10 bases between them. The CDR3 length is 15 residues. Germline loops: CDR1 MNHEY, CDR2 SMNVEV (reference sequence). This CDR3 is CASSLSVPGNYGYTF. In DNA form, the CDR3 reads TGTGCCAGCAGTTTATCGGTCCCAGGGAACTATGGCTACACCTTC.

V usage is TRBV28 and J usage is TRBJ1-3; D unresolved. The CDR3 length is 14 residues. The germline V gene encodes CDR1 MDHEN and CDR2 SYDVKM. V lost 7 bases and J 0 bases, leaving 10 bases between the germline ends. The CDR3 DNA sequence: TGTGCCAGCACTTTCGCCCTCTCTGGAAACACCATATATTTT. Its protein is CASTFALSGNTIYF.

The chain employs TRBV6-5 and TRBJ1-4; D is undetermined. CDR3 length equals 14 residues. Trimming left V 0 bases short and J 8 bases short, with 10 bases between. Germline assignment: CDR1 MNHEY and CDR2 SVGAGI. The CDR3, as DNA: TGTGCCAGCAGTTACTCTGGGTTCGGGGAAAAACTGTTTTTT. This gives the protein CASSYSGFGEKLFF.

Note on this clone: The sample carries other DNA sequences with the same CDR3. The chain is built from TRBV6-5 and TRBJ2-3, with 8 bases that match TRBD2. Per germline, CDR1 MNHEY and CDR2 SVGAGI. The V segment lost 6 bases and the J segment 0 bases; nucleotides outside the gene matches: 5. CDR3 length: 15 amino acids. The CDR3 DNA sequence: TGTGCCAGCAGCCTTAGCGGGACTAGCACAGATACGCAGTATTTT. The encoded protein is CASSLSGTSTDTQYF.

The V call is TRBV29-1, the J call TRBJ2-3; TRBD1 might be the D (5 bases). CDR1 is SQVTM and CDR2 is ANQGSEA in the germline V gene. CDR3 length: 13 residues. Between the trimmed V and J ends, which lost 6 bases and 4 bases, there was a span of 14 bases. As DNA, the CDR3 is TGCAGCGTGAGGACACTGCCGGCAGATACGCAGTATTTT. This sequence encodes CSVRTLPADTQYF.

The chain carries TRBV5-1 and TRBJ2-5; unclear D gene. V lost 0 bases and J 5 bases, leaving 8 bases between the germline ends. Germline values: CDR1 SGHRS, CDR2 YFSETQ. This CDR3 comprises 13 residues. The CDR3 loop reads CASSLEGHETQYF. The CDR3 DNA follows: TGCGCCAGCAGCTTGGAAGGGCACGAGACCCAGTACTTC. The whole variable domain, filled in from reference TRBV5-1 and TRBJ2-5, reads KAGVTQTPRYLIKTRGQQVTLSCSPISGHRSVSWYQQTPGQGLQFLFEYFSETQRNKGNFPGRFSGRQFSNSRSEMNVSTLELGDSALYLCASSLEGHETQYFGPGTRLLVL.

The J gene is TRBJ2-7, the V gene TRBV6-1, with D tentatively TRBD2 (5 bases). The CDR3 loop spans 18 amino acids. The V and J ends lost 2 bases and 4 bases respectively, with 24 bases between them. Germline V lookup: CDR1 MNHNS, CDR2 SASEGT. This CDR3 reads CASSEFPPSAASHYEQYF. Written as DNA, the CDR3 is TGTGCCAGCAGTGAATTCCCCCCCTCGGCTGCTAGCCATTACGAGCAGTACTTC.

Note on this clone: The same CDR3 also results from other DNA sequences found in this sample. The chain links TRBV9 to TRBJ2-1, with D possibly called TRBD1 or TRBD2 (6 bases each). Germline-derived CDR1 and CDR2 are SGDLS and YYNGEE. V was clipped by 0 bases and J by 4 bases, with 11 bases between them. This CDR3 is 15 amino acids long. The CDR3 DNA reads TGTGCCAGCAGCGTAGAGGGGGGCCCGTACAATGAGCAGTTCTTC. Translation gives CASSVEGGPYNEQFF.

CDR3 coding DNA: TGTGCCAGCAGGGGGAAGGGGGCCGGCGCAGATACGCAGTATTTT. Encoded protein: CASRGKGAGADTQYF. The chain is built from TRBV6-1 and TRBJ2-3; 7 bases agree with TRBD1. Per germline, CDR1 MNHNS and CDR2 SASEGT. J was trimmed by 4 bases and V by 6 bases; bases with no gene match: 10. The CDR3 spans 15 residues.

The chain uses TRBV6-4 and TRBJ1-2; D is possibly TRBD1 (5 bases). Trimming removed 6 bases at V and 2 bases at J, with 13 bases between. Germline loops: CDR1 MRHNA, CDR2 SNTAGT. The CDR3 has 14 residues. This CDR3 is CASRPTAENYGYTF. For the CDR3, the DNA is TGTGCCAGCAGACCGACAGCGGAGAACTATGGCTACACCTTC.

Here the CDR3 reads CASSTLTGELFF. Written as DNA, the CDR3 is TGTGCCAGCAGCACCCTCACCGGGGAGCTGTTTTTT. V usage is TRBV7-6 and J usage is TRBJ2-2; no clear D. Trimming cost V 5 bases and J 4 bases, with 5 bases left between them. CDR1 and CDR2 from the germline V gene are SGHVS and FNYEAQ. The CDR3 is 12 residues long.

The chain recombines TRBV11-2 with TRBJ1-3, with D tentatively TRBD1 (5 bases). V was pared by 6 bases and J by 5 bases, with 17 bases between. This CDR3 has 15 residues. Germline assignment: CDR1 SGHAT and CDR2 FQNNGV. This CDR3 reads CASRPPGTVRNTIYF. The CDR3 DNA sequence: TGTGCCAGCAGACCACCAGGGACGGTACGAAACACCATATATTTT.

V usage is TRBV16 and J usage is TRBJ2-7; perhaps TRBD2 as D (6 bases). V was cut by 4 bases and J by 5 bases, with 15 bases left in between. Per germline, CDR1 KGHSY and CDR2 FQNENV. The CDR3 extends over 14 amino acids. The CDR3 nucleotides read TGTGCCAGCAGCCTCCGGGACTTGGACCACGAGCAGTACTTC. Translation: CASSLRDLDHEQYF. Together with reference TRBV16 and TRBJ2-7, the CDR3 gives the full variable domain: GEEVAQTPKHLVRGEGQKAKLYCAPIKGHSYVFWYQQVLKNEFKFLISFQNENVFDETGMPKERFSAKCLPNSPCSLEIQATKLEDSAVYFCASSLRDLDHEQYFGPGTRLTVT.

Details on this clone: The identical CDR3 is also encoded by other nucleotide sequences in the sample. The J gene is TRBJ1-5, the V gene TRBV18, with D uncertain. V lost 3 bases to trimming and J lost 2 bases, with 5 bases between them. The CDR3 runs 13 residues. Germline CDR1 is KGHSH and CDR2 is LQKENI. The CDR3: CASSPDRNQPQHF. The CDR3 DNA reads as TGTGCCAGCTCACCGGACCGCAATCAGCCCCAGCATTTT.

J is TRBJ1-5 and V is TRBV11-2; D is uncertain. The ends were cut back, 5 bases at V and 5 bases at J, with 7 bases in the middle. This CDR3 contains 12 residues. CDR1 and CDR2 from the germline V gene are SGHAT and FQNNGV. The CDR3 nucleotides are TGTGCCAGCAGCGAGTGGGATCAGCCCCAGCATTTT. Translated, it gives CASSEWDQPQHF.

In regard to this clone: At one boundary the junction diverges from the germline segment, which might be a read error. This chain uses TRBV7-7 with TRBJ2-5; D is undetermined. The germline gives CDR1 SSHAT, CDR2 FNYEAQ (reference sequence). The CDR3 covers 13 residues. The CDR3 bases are TGTGCTAGCAGCCCCCTGGAGTCTGAGACCCAGTACTTC. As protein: CASSPLESETQYF.

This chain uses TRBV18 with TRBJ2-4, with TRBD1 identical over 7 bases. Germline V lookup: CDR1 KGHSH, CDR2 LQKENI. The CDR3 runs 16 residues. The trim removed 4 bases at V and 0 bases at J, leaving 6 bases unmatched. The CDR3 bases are TGTGCCAGCTCACTAGGGACAGATCTAGCCAAAAACATTCAGTACTTC. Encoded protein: CASSLGTDLAKNIQYF.

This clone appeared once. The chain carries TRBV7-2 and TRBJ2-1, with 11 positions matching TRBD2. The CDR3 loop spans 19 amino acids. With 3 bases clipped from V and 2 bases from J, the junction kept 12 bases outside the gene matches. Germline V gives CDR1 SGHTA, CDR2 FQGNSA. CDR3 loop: CASSFLGLAEERAYNEQFF. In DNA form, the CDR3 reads TGTGCCAGCAGCTTCTTGGGACTAGCGGAGGAGAGGGCCTACAATGAGCAGTTCTTC.

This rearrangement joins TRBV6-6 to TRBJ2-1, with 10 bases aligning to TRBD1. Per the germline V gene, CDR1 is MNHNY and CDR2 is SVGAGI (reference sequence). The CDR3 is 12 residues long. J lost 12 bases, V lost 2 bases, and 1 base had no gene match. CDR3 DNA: TGTGCCAGCAGTTACGACAGGGGGCGGCAGTTCTTC. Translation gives CASSYDRGRQFF.

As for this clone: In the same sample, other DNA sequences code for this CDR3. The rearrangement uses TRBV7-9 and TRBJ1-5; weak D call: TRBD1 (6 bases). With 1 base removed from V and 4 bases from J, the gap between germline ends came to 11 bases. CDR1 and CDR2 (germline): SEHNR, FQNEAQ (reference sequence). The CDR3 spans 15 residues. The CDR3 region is CASSLGAGANQPQHF. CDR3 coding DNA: TGTGCCAGCAGCTTAGGGGCAGGGGCGAATCAGCCCCAGCATTTT.

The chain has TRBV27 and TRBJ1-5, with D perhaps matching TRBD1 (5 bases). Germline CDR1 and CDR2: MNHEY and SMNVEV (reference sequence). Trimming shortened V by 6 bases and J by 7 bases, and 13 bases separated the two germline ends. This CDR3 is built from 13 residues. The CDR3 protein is CASRPRVEQPQHF. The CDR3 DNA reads TGTGCCAGCAGGCCCAGGGTAGAACAGCCCCAGCATTTT.

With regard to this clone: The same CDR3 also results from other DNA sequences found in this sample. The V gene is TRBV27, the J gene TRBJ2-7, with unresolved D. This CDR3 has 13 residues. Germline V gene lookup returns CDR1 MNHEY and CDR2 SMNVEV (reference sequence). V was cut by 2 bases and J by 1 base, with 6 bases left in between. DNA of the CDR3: TGTGCCAGCAGTTTAATCGGATCCTACGAGCAGTACTTC. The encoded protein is CASSLIGSYEQYF.